These 22 T cell receptor beta chains originate from one sample sequenced in a study of regulatory T cells in long-lasting Graves disease (dated by TCRdb to the early 2020s). The sample's time point label is to be understood as: newly diagnosed GD, antithyroid drugs for less than 3 months. RNA was extracted from PBMCs in TRIzol for both TCR sequencing and RNA sequencing. Library preparation was by multiplex PCR. Sequenced on an Illumina HiSeq 4000. iRepertoire HTBI primers and Arm-PCR amplification of CDR3 regions were used to construct TCR beta libraries. The public reads were reprocessed in TCRdb via fastp at Q25 and MiXCR, keeping in-frame beta chains. Every CDR3 protein is listed once, alongside the most common genes and DNA of its rows. The sample data list 350,000 to 400,000 distinct CDR3 sequences, and about 16% of these were observed just once. The ten biggest clones cover around 20% of the sample.

These data were also reused for a study on T cells in Graves' hyperthyroidism and ophthalmopathy.

The sample was peripheral blood mononuclear cells (PBMCs), taken at new diagnosis, from a patient treated with antithyroid drugs. These receptors originate from a woman aged 18-35 years with Graves disease. Donor details come from another sample of the same person, matched by shared clones.

The chain has TRBV12-3 or TRBV12-4 and TRBJ2-2; D not certain. Deletions cut 5 bases from V and 1 base from J, with 8 bases between. The CDR3 runs to 14 residues. The CDR3 region is CASSPPLNTGELFF. The DNA for the CDR3 is TGTGCCAGCAGTCCCCCCCTGAACACCGGGGAGCTGTTTTTT.

This clonotype was picked up many times. The V call is TRBV2, the J call TRBJ1-2; weak D call: TRBD1 (5 bases). The V end was cut by 5 bases, the J end by 1 base, with 8 bases between. The CDR3 length is 13 residues. Germline values: CDR1 SNHLY, CDR2 FYNNEI. This chain's CDR3 is CASSWGSNYGYTF. In nucleotides, the CDR3 is TGTGCCAGCAGTTGGGGCAGTAACTATGGCTACACCTTC.

This chain uses TRBV19 with TRBJ2-7; 9 nucleotides agree with TRBD1. Germline lookup yields CDR1 LNHDA and CDR2 SQIVND (reference sequence). The CDR3 is 14 residues long. V dropped 7 bases and J dropped 2; count of bases not matched to a gene: 6. For the CDR3, the DNA is TGTGCCAGTACCCCGGGGGACAGGGCCTACGAGCAGTACTTC. This gives the protein CASTPGDRAYEQYF.

This clonotype was seen more than once but under ten times. The gene calls are TRBV29-1 and TRBJ2-7, with 7 bases that match TRBD2. Germline-derived CDR1 and CDR2 are SQVTM and ANQGSEA. The CDR3 totals 13 residues. V shed 3 bases and J 2 bases; nucleotides not matched to a gene: 4. This chain's CDR3 is CSVEAGAPYEQYF. CDR3 nucleotide sequence: TGCAGCGTTGAGGCGGGAGCCCCCTACGAGCAGTACTTC.

This clonotype was picked up many times. The chain has TRBV20-1 and TRBJ1-5; D unresolved. Trimming took off 1 base at V and 1 base at J, with 8 bases between the two ends. From germline, CDR1 is DFQATT and CDR2 SNEGSKA (reference sequence). The CDR3 is 14 residues long. CDR3 in DNA: TGCAGTGCTAGAGGCCCCAGAAGCAATCAGCCCCAGCATTTT. Protein product: CSARGPRSNQPQHF.

The rearrangement joins TRBV11-2 to TRBJ2-7, with D possibly being TRBD2 (6 bases). There are 15 residues in the CDR3. V was shortened by 1 base and J by 3 bases, with 13 bases between the two germline ends. Germline assignment: CDR1 SGHAT and CDR2 FQNNGV. The CDR3 region has the DNA TGTGCCAGCAGCTTAGCGGGAGTAGTGGGCTACGAGCAGTACTTC. Translated, it gives CASSLAGVVGYEQYF.

The chain employs TRBV30 and TRBJ2-7; 11 nucleotides agree with TRBD2. Germline CDR1 reads GTSNPN; CDR2 reads SVGIG (reference sequence). V shed 2 bases, J shed 6 bases, and the junction held 3 bases outside the gene matches. There are 13 residues in the CDR3. The CDR3 DNA reads as TGTGCCTGGAGTCTGGGACTAGCGGCCGAGCAGTACTTC. It translates to CAWSLGLAAEQYF.

A few counts support this clonotype. The chain carries TRBV29-1 and TRBJ2-6; D perhaps matches TRBD2 (5 bases). Germline values: CDR1 SQVTM, CDR2 ANQGSEA. The CDR3 loop spans 18 amino acids. V was cut by 5 bases and J by 0 bases, with 20 bases left in between. This CDR3 is CSVPVGDPFYSGANVLTF. The DNA for the CDR3 is TGCAGCGTTCCGGTGGGAGATCCTTTTTACTCTGGGGCCAACGTCCTGACTTTC.

This clonotype was detected only a few times. The chain is built from TRBV7-9 and TRBJ2-1; 9 nucleotides align to TRBD1. The DNA end is a closer match to TRBJ2-5, so the J assignment may be wrong. CDR1 SEHNR and CDR2 FQNEAQ come from the germline V gene (reference sequence). The CDR3 runs to 13 residues. The chain's CDR3 is CASRQGDQETQYF. The CDR3 DNA follows: TGTGCCAGCCGACAGGGGGACCAAGAGACCCAGTACTTC.

This clonotype was seen a few times. The rearrangement joins TRBV30 to TRBJ2-7; D gene uncertain. This CDR3 comprises 13 residues. Germline-derived CDR1 and CDR2 are GTSNPN and SVGIG (reference sequence). V gave up 0 bases and J gave up 2 bases, with 8 bases separating them. The CDR3 DNA is TGTGCCTGGAGTGTTCGAAGGGCCTACGAGCAGTACTTC. It yields the protein CAWSVRRAYEQYF.

This clonotype was seen a few times. J is TRBJ1-4 and V is TRBV29-1; D is unresolved. Germline-derived CDR1 and CDR2 are SQVTM and ANQGSEA. The CDR3 runs to 14 residues. The V end lost 7 bases, the J end lost 7 bases, and 19 bases lay between the germline ends. The CDR3 protein is CSATFRLGFEKLFF. CDR3 DNA sequence: TGCAGCGCGACCTTTCGCTTGGGGTTTGAAAAACTGTTTTTT.

This clonotype came up a few times. The chain uses TRBV14 and TRBJ1-1; D gene unclear. The CDR3 has 13 residues. Germline values: CDR1 SGHDN, CDR2 FVKESK. V was trimmed by 1 base and J by 7 bases, leaving 10 bases between them. The CDR3 is CASSQGFWGEAFF. Written as DNA, the CDR3 is TGTGCCAGCAGCCAAGGTTTCTGGGGTGAAGCTTTCTTT.

This clonotype occurred many times. The V and J genes are TRBV24-1 and TRBJ2-7; D is perhaps TRBD2 (6 bases). The CDR3 has 13 amino acids. The V end was cut by 5 bases, the J end by 0 bases, with 7 bases between. Germline CDR1 is KGHDR and CDR2 is SFDVKD. The CDR3 loop is CATSGGVSYEQYF. Here the CDR3 DNA reads TGTGCCACCAGTGGGGGGGTCTCCTACGAGCAGTACTTC.

The V call is TRBV15, the J call TRBJ2-2; 9 bases map to TRBD1. Germline loops: CDR1 LNHNV, CDR2 YYDKDF (reference sequence). The trim removed 3 bases at V and 1 base at J, leaving 6 bases unmatched. The CDR3 covers 17 residues. The CDR3 loop reads CATSSGWGQGNTGELFF. In DNA form, the CDR3 reads TGTGCCACCAGCAGTGGCTGGGGACAGGGGAACACCGGGGAGCTGTTTTTT.

This clonotype has a count of ten or more. This chain joins TRBV20-1 and TRBJ2-5; D remains unclear. The germline gives CDR1 DFQATT, CDR2 SNEGSKA (reference sequence). V was shortened by 1 base and J by 2 bases, with 11 bases between the two germline ends. This CDR3 has 14 residues. The CDR3 loop reads CSARVSTLQETQYF. The CDR3 DNA reads as TGCAGTGCTAGAGTCAGCACCTTACAAGAGACCCAGTACTTC.

Note on this clonotype: A read error may explain this, as a much larger clone is one base away. The V and J genes are TRBV28 and TRBJ1-2; D perhaps matches TRBD1 (6 bases). This CDR3 contains 11 residues. V lost 8 bases and J lost 5, with 9 bases in between. Germline values: CDR1 MDHEN, CDR2 SYDVKM. CDR3: CASGGQYGYTF. The CDR3 DNA sequence: TGTGCCAGCGGGGGACAATATGGCTACACCTTC.

Worth noting for this clonotype: This may stem from a read error, because a much larger clone lies one nucleotide away. The chain joins TRBV12-3 or TRBV12-4 to TRBJ1-6; 8 nucleotides line up with TRBD1. Trimming at V came to 5 bases and at J to 2 bases, leaving 8 bases not matched to a gene. This CDR3 spans 17 amino acids. The CDR3 here is CASSAGQGSPYNSPLHF. CDR3 bases: TGTGCCAGCAGTGCCGGACAGGGTAGCCCCTATAATTCACCCCTCCACTTT.

This clonotype was detected many times. This chain joins TRBV2 and TRBJ1-1, with TRBD1 as a possible D gene (5 bases). Per germline, CDR1 SNHLY and CDR2 FYNNEI. The CDR3 length is 16 residues. With 0 bases removed from V and 0 bases from J, the gap between germline ends came to 11 bases. CDR3 loop: CASSEALPGMNTEAFF. CDR3 in DNA: TGTGCCAGCAGTGAAGCGCTTCCAGGGATGAACACTGAAGCTTTCTTT.

This clonotype has at least ten counts. The rearrangement joins TRBV5-1 to TRBJ2-3; a possible D gene is TRBD2 (6 bases). The CDR3 is 14 residues long. Trimming cost V 0 bases and J 4 bases, with 9 bases left between them. Germline V gene sequence: CDR1 SGHRS, CDR2 YFSETQ. The CDR3 is CASSLGRGADTQYF. The CDR3 bases are TGCGCCAGCAGCTTGGGGCGGGGAGCAGATACGCAGTATTTT.

This clonotype was observed at least ten times. V is TRBV20-1 and J is TRBJ2-1; D not resolved. V was trimmed by 0 bases and J by 3 bases, leaving 6 bases between them. This CDR3 comprises 13 residues. The V gene's germline CDR1 is DFQATT and CDR2 SNEGSKA (reference sequence). CDR3 loop: CSARDGFYNEQFF. For the CDR3, the DNA is TGCAGTGCTAGAGATGGATTCTACAATGAGCAGTTCTTC.

This clonotype was recorded at least ten times. The chain employs TRBV5-1 and TRBJ2-2; D is uncertain. Trimming left V 0 bases short and J 1 base short, with 4 bases between. The CDR3 runs 14 residues. In germline, CDR1 is SGHRS, CDR2 YFSETQ. The CDR3 DNA is TGCGCCAGCAGCTTGGCCTGGAACACCGGGGAGCTGTTTTTT. Amino acids: CASSLAWNTGELFF.

This chain connects TRBV19 to TRBJ2-2; possibly TRBD1 for D (6 bases). V lost 5 bases and J 3 bases, leaving 13 bases between the germline ends. The CDR3 covers 15 residues. The V gene's germline CDR1 is LNHDA and CDR2 SQIVND (reference sequence). The CDR3 DNA reads TGTGCCAGTAGTCAAAAGACAGGCGACACCGGGGAGCTGTTTTTT. Encoded protein: CASSQKTGDTGELFF.